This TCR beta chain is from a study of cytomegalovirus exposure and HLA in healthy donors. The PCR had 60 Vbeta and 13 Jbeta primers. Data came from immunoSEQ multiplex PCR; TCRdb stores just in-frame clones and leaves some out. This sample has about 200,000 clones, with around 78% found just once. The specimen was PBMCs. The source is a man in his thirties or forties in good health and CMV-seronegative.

The CDR3 coding sequence is TGTGCCAGCAGCGCCTCCGGGACTAGCGGTGCTAGCACAGATACGCAGTATTTT. It is translated as CASSASGTSGASTDTQYF. The rearrangement joins TRBV9 to TRBJ2-3, with 11 bases that match TRBD2. The CDR3 loop spans 18 amino acids. Germline CDR1 and CDR2: SGDLS and YYNGEE. Trimming at V came to 3 bases and at J to 0 bases, leaving 9 bases not matched to a gene.